This paragraph reports one T cell receptor (beta chain). Its antigen remains unknown. This record belongs to a study of CD8 T cells in Susac syndrome. Study-wide background: Among sequenced Susac syndrome patients, over five had active disease and 8 or 9 were in remission. When their blood was taken, the Susac syndrome patients had either not yet had any therapy, were taking corticosteroids, or were taking intravenous immunoglobulin alone. Study-level points and caveats: The study admitted that it had a relatively small number of individuals in its TCR sequencing and HLA analysis.

This CDR3 has 14 amino acids. The germline V gene encodes CDR1 DFQATT and CDR2 SNEGSKA (reference sequence). V lost 2 bases, J lost 1 base, and 11 bases lay in between. Random hexamers were used to reverse transcribe an amount of roughly 0.5 to 1 ug RNA. Across 54 Vbeta and 13 Jbeta, immunoSEQ multiplex PCR amplified TCR beta CDR3. TCRdb processed the immunoSEQ multiplex PCR reads anew with MiXCR; each CDR3 protein has one entry. The sample lists around 95,000 distinct CDR3 sequences, approximately 95% seen once, with approximately 0.3% in the top ten. V and J are TRBV20-1 and TRBJ1-1; TRBD1 is a possible D gene (5 bases). The clonotype was recovered from a human donor with Susac syndrome. What was sequenced was CD8+ T cells from PBMCs. The chain's CDR3 is CSARMGRANTEAFF. DNA of the CDR3: TGCAGTGCTAGAATGGGCAGGGCGAACACTGAAGCTTTCTTT.